This TCR beta chain was sequenced for a study of cytomegalovirus exposure and HLA in healthy donors. About the research overall: Of all 400 or so donors who were genotyped, roughly 81% belonged to the Caucasian-associated ancestry cluster.

60 Vbeta and 13 Jbeta primers were used in PCR. Clones were read by immunoSEQ multiplex PCR, and TCRdb kept only the in-frame ones, dropping some. The repertoire holds 150,000 to 200,000 clones, with about 90% as singletons. V gave up 9 bases and J gave up 3 bases, with 12 bases separating them. CDR3 length: 12 amino acids. Germline values: CDR1 WSHSY, CDR2 SAAADI. With respect to this clone: Its antigen is currently unknown.

Study results and limitations: Among TCR beta chains, those listed as cytomegalovirus-associated numbered around 160. Analyzed later, association rates of TCRs varied across HLA loci, with DRB1 most and HLA-C fewest. Later analysis suggested most CMV-associated TCR beta chains were HLA-restricted.

The sample comprised PBMCs. This receptor was taken from a girl younger than two in good health and CMV-seronegative. This chain uses TRBV10-2 with TRBJ2-7; possible D gene TRBD1, 5 bases. The CDR3 reads CASFDSLYEQYF. CDR3 coding DNA: TGCGCCAGTTTCGACAGCCTCTACGAGCAGTACTTC.